The TCR beta chain under discussion was sequenced for a study of T-cell reconstitution after alpha-beta-depleted transplantation in children. Study-level findings and limits: Expanded graft clones numbering several hundred reportedly gave rise to alpha-beta T cells about two months after transplant.

This clonotype was recorded many times. Its antigen is unidentified. Unique molecular identifiers were incorporated into the prepared TCRbeta library. A single record per CDR3 protein comes from TCRdb applying MiXCR to the PCR reads. The sample has approximately 170,000 distinct CDR3 sequences, over 8.5% seen once. Trimming removed 6 bases from V and 7 bases from J; junction bases left unmatched: 11. The CDR3 runs to 14 residues. Looked up from germline, CDR1 is SNHLY and CDR2 is FYNNEI. This receptor was taken from a boy under 10 years old with acute myeloid leukemia, due to receive a stem cell transplant. The sequenced sample was PBMCs, obtained before TCRalphabeta/CD19-depleted stem cell transplant. The chain uses TRBV2 and TRBJ1-2; the match to TRBD1 covers 7 bases. In DNA form, the CDR3 reads TGTGCCAGCAGGATCATAACAGGGGTTGGTGGCTACACCTTC. Its translation: CASRIITGVGGYTF.